This T cell receptor beta chain was recovered during a study of identical twins. Study results and limitations: Part of the zero-insertion signal could reflect confounding by invariant MAIT and iNKT cells. Twin sharing of out-of-frame TCR alpha was underestimated by models in monozygotic pairs.

Every donor was a healthy Caucasian. The CDR3 contains 14 residues. V gave up 4 bases and J gave up 6 bases; unmatched junction bases: 3. From the 5' RACE reads, TCRdb called clonotypes with MiXCR, one entry per CDR3 protein. The sample shows approximately 670,000 distinct CDR3 sequences, 6% to 6.5% of them seen only once. There are many counts of this clonotype. Its antigen is not known. The chain joins TRBV12-3 or TRBV12-4 to TRBJ1-4; TRBD1 matches at 9 bases. The TCR comes from a man aged 18 to 30 in good health. Sequencing was carried out using naive T cells sorted from blood. CDR3 amino acids: CASSSRQGDEKLFF. In DNA, the CDR3 is TGTGCCAGCAGTTCCCGACAGGGGGATGAAAAACTGTTTTTT.